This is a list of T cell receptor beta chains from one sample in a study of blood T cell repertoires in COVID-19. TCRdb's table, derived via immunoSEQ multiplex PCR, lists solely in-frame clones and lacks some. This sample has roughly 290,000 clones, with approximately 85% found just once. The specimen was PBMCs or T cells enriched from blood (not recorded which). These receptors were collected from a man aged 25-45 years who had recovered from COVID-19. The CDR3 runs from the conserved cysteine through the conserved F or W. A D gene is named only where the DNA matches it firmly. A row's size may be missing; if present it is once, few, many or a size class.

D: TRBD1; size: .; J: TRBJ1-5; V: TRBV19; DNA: TGTGCCAGTACCGGGACAGGCTACAATCAGCCCCAGCATTTT; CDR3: CASTGTGYNQPQHF
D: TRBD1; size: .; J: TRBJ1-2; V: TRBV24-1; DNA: TGTGCCACCAGTACTGCCGCGGGACAGGGAAACTTTGGCTACACCTTC; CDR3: CATSTAAGQGNFGYTF
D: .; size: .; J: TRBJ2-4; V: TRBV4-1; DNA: TGCGCCAGCACTAAGGGCCCCACAGGTGTAAACATTCAGTACTTC; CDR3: CASTKGPTGVNIQYF
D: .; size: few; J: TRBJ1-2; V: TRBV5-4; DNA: TGTGCCAGCAGCCCCACGCTGGGGCGGGAGCGGGATGGCTACACCTTC; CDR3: CASSPTLGRERDGYTF
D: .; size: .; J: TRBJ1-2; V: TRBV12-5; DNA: TGTGCTAGTGCTTTACAGCTGATCTATGGCTACACCTTC; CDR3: CASALQLIYGYTF
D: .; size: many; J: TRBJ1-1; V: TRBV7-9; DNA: TGTGCCAGCAGCTACCGAGGGGGGGCTGAAGCTTTCTTT; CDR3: CASSYRGGAEAFF
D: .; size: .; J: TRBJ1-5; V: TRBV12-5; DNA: TGTGCTAGTGGTTTGGGCACGACAGGCTCGAGCGAGCCCCAGCATTTT; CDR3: CASGLGTTGSSEPQHF
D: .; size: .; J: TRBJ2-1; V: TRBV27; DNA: TGTGCCAGCAGTTTATTGTGGGCTAGCAGAGTTGGTGAGCAGTTCTTC; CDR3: CASSLLWASRVGEQFF
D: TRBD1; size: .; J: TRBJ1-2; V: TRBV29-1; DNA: TGCAGCGTTGTCTTTACTCGGGGACAGGGGTTAGAGGGCTACACCTTC; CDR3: CSVVFTRGQGLEGYTF
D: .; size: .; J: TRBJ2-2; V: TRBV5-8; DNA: TGTGCCAGCAGCCGACACAACGCGAACACCGGGGAGCTGTTTTTT; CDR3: CASSRHNANTGELFF
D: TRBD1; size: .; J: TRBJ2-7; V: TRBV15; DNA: TGTGCCACCCGAGAGGACAGGGGGTATGGGTACGAGCAGTACTTC; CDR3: CATREDRGYGYEQYF
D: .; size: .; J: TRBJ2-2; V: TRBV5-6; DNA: TGTGCCAGCAGCCTTTCGGCGGTCGGGGAGCTGTTTTTT; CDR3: CASSLSAVGELFF
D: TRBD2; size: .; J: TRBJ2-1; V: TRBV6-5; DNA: TGTGCCAGCAGTTCCCTTGGGGCGGGGGGCTACAATGAGCAGTTCTTC; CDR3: CASSSLGAGGYNEQFF
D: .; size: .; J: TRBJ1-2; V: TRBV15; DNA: TGTGCCACCAGCAGAGGGGGGGTAGGAGGCTACACCTTC; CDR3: CATSRGGVGGYTF
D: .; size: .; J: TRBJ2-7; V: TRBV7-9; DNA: TGTGCCAGCAGCTTATTTGTGGGGGCCGCCTACGAGCAGTACTTC; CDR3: CASSLFVGAAYEQYF
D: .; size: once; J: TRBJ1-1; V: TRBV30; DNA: TGTGCCTGGAGTAGGCCGGGGTACACTGAAGCTTTCTTT; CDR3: CAWSRPGYTEAFF
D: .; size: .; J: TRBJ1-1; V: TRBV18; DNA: TGTGCCAGTAAAGTCGGGTATAACACTGAAGCTTTCTTT; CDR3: CASKVGYNTEAFF
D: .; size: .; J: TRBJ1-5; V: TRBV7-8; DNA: TGTGCCAGCAGCGTAGGAGCGAGGGATCAGCCCCAGCATTTT; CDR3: CASSVGARDQPQHF
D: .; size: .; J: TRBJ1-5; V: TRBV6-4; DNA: TGTGCCAGCAGCCAGGGTTTGTTTCAGCCCCAGCATTTT; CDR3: CASSQGLFQPQHF
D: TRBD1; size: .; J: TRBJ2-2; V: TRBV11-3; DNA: TGTGCCAGCAGCTCCCGGACAGGAGATTACACCGGGGAGCTGTTTTTT; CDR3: CASSSRTGDYTGELFF
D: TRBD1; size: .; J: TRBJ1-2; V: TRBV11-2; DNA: TGTGCCAGCAGCTCACAGGGGGCTTACTATGGCTACACCTTC; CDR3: CASSSQGAYYGYTF
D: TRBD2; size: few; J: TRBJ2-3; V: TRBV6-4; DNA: TGTGCCACTTCCGGGACTAGCGGGGGCACAGATACGCAGTATTTT; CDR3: CATSGTSGGTDTQYF
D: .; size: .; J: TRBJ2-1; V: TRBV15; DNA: TGTGCCACCAGCAGGACAGCAAGCAATGAGCAGTTCTTC; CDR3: CATSRTASNEQFF
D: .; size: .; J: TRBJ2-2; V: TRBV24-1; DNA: TGTGCCACCGGGCCTCGGATTCAGTCGAACACCGGGGAGCTGTTTTTT; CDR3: CATGPRIQSNTGELFF
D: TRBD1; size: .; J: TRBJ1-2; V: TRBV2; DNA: TGTGCCAGCATTTCTCTTACTGGGCAGGGGGCGAGCGGCTACACCTTC; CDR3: CASISLTGQGASGYTF
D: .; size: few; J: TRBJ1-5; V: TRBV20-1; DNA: TGCAGTGCTAGTAGGGGAATCCTCAATCAGCCCCAGCATTTT; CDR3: CSASRGILNQPQHF
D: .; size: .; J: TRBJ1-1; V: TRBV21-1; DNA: TGTGCCAGCAGCAAAGTGGAAGGAGGGACAGGGACCCTGAACACTGAAGCTTTCTTT; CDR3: CASSKVEGGTGTLNTEAFF
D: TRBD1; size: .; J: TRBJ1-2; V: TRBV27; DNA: TGTGCCAGCAAAACCCGACAGGGAGACTATGGCTACACCTTC; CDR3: CASKTRQGDYGYTF
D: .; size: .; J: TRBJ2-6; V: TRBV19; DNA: TGTGCCAGCGGACAGTACCACTCTGGGGCCAACGTCCTGACTTTC; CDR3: CASGQYHSGANVLTF
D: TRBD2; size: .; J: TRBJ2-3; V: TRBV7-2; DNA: TGTGCCAGCAGCTCAGGGACTAGCGGTGGAGCGGTAACTTTT; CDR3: CASSSGTSGGAVTF
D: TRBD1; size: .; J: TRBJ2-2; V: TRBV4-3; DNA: TGCGCCAGCAGCCAACTAGCCGGGACAGGGGGCACCGGGGAGCTGTTTTTT; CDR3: CASSQLAGTGGTGELFF
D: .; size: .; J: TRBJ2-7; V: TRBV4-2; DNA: TGTGCCAGCAGCCAAGTCGCAGGGGGGTACTACGAGCAGTACTTC; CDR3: CASSQVAGGYYEQYF
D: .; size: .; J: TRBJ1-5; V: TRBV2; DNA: TGTGCCAGCAGGCTCTGGGGCAGCAATCAGCCCCAGCATTTT; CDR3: CASRLWGSNQPQHF
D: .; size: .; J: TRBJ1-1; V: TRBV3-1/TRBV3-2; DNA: TGTGCCAGCAGGGGGACGGGACTCACTGAAGCTTTCTTT; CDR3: CASRGTGLTEAFF
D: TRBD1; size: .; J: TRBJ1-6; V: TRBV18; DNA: TGTGCCAGCTCGGGGACAGGGGCTAATTCACCCCTCCACTTT; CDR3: CASSGTGANSPLHF
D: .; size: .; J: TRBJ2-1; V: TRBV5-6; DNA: TGTGCCAGCAGCTTGTTATCAGGGCCCGGCTCCTACAATGAGCAGTTCTTC; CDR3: CASSLLSGPGSYNEQFF
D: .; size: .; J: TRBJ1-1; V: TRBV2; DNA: TGTGCCAGCAGCGACCCGACAGCCTCGAACACTGAAGCTTTCTTT; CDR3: CASSDPTASNTEAFF
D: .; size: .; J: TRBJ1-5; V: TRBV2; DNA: TGTGCCAGCAGTGATAACACTCAGCCCCAGCATTTT; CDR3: CASSDNTQPQHF
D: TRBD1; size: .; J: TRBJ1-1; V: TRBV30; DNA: TGTGCCTGGAGGGATATCGGGACAGGGCAGGTAGCTTTCTTT; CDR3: CAWRDIGTGQVAFF
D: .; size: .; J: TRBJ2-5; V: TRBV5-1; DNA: TGCGCCAGCAGCTTGCGTCGGGGGTCGGAGACCCAGTACTTC; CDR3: CASSLRRGSETQYF
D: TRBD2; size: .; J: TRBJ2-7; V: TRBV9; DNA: TGTGCCAGCAGCGTAGTAGGTAGCGGGACCTACGAGCAGTACTTC; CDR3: CASSVVGSGTYEQYF
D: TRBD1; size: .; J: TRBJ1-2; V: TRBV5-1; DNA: TGCGCCAGCAGAGCGAGGACAGGGGGCAACTATGGCTACACCTTC; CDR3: CASRARTGGNYGYTF
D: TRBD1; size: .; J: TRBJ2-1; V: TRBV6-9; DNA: TGTGCCAGCAGCGAAAAGGGACAGTCCTACAATGAGCAGTTCTTC; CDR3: CASSEKGQSYNEQFF
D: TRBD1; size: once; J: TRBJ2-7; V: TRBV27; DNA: TGTGCCAGCAGTCCACGGACAGGGGTTCGTACCTCCTACGAGCAGTACTTC; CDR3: CASSPRTGVRTSYEQYF
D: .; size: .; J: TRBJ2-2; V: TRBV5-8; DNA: TGTGCCAGCAGCGTGCAGGGTACCGGGGAGCTGTTTTTT; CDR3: CASSVQGTGELFF
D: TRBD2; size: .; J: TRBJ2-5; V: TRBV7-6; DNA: TGTGCCAGCAGCCTATCTAGCGGGGGGGTAAAATTGAAAGAGACCCAGTACTTC; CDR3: CASSLSSGGVKLKETQYF
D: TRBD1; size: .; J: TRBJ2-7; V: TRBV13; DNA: TGTGCCAGCAGCCAACAAGACAGGGGGCAACACTTC; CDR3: CASSQQDRGQHF